This T cell receptor (beta chain) was identified during a study of blood T cell repertoires in COVID-19. Overall study: Italy, Spain and the United States were the sources of the convalescent and acute COVID-19 samples.

In the source study's methods: Amplified reference gene primers provided the basis for estimating nucleated cell counts. The repertoire was sequenced with immunoSEQ multiplex PCR; TCRdb's copy has only in-frame clones and lacks some. Clone size and V and J calls were adopted from that table, with D and trimming inferred from the DNA. The profile shows more than 90,000 clones, 65% to 80% of them singletons. Germline CDR1 and CDR2: SGHAT and FQNNGV. Trimming cost V 4 bases and J 6 bases; bases outside gene matches: 9. The CDR3 covers 15 residues. V gene TRBV11-2 combines with J gene TRBJ2-7; TRBD1 matches at 10 bases. The receptor's source is a man over 45 with acute or convalescent COVID-19. The sequencing sample was made of peripheral blood. The chain's CDR3 is CASSSRDRGSSEQYF. Here the CDR3 DNA reads TGTGCCAGCAGCTCCAGGGACAGGGGAAGCTCCGAGCAGTACTTC.